The 13 T cell receptor beta chains listed next were all sequenced from one sample in a study of blood T cell repertoires in COVID-19. Clones were read by immunoSEQ multiplex PCR, and TCRdb kept only the in-frame ones, dropping some. The sample has under 150,000 clones; about nine tenths are singletons. Material: peripheral blood. These receptors originate from a human donor with active COVID-19. The donor label of this sample is uncertain.

The chain recombines TRBV5-1 with TRBJ1-3; possibly TRBD1 for D (5 bases). V dropped 4 bases and J dropped 4 bases, with 15 bases sitting between them. The length of the CDR3 is 15 residues. The germline V gene has CDR1 SGHRS and CDR2 YFSETQ. CDR3 DNA: TGCGCCAGCAGCCCCAATAGTGGGGCGGGAAACACCATATATTTT. Its protein is CASSPNSGAGNTIYF.

V is TRBV30 and J is TRBJ1-1, with a weak D call TRBD1 (6 bases). CDR1 is GTSNPN, CDR2 SVGIG, per germline (reference sequence). V was cut by 3 bases and J by 4 bases, with 12 bases left in between. This CDR3 has 13 amino acids. DNA of the CDR3: TGTGCCTGGAGCCATGGGGGGGCCACTGAAGCTTTCTTT. Encoded protein: CAWSHGGATEAFF.

The V call is TRBV6-5, the J call TRBJ1-1; D gene uncertain. This CDR3 is 14 amino acids long. V lost 6 bases and J 2 bases, leaving 13 bases between the germline ends. Germline lookup yields CDR1 MNHEY and CDR2 SVGAGI. The chain's CDR3 is CASRNGRGNTEAFF. The CDR3 region has the DNA TGTGCCAGCAGAAACGGGCGGGGAAACACTGAAGCTTTCTTT.

The chain carries TRBV7-6 and TRBJ2-5; TRBD1 aligns across 9 bases. The germline gives CDR1 SGHVS, CDR2 FNYEAQ. The CDR3 runs 17 residues. Losses at the gene ends were 1 base for V and 1 base for J; bases not matched to a gene: 7. The CDR3 loop reads CASSLVAGGQGQETQYF. CDR3 nucleotides: TGTGCCAGCAGCTTAGTCGCCGGGGGACAGGGCCAAGAGACCCAGTACTTC.

The CDR3, as DNA: TGTGCCAGCAGTGTCCGACAGGGACAATCTGGCTACACCTTC. Protein sequence: CASSVRQGQSGYTF. This chain uses TRBV27 with TRBJ1-2; TRBD1 matches at 7 bases. J was trimmed by 7 bases and V by 5 bases; bases with no gene match: 10. The V gene's germline CDR1 is MNHEY and CDR2 SMNVEV (reference sequence). This CDR3 spans 14 amino acids.

CDR3 sequence: CASSLYLGSPNYGYTF. The CDR3 region has the DNA TGTGCCAGCAGCTTATATTTAGGGAGTCCCAACTATGGCTACACCTTC. The V call is TRBV7-2, the J call TRBJ1-2; D remains unclear. V was trimmed by 2 bases and J by 2 bases, leaving 15 bases between them. This CDR3 contains 16 residues. Germline CDR1 reads SGHTA; CDR2 reads FQGNSA.

The V gene is TRBV9, the J gene TRBJ2-7, with 9 bases lining up with TRBD1. The V gene's germline CDR1 is SGDLS and CDR2 YYNGEE. Unmatched junction bases numbered 5, after V lost 4 bases and J lost 6 bases. The CDR3 is 13 residues long. The CDR3 is CASSPGTGFEQYF. The CDR3 DNA sequence: TGTGCCAGCAGCCCCGGGACAGGGTTCGAGCAGTACTTC.

The V and J genes are TRBV29-1 and TRBJ2-7; 8 bases align to TRBD2. Germline trimming cut 7 bases from V and 4 bases from J; bases unmatched to any gene: 12. The CDR3 runs 14 residues. Germline V lookup: CDR1 SQVTM, CDR2 ANQGSEA. This CDR3 is CSAKIGGGDYEQYF. CDR3 DNA sequence: TGCAGCGCAAAGATCGGGGGGGGTGATTACGAGCAGTACTTC.

This clone has more than one count but fewer than ten. The chain carries TRBV19 and TRBJ1-2; no firm D call. This CDR3 has 11 residues. V lost 5 bases and J lost 2, with 3 bases in between. Germline-derived CDR1 and CDR2 are LNHDA and SQIVND (reference sequence). The CDR3 DNA sequence: TGTGCCAGTAGTCTCAACTATGGCTACACCTTC. Protein product: CASSLNYGYTF.

The V and J genes are TRBV9 and TRBJ1-5, with 10 bases lining up with TRBD1. The germline V gene has CDR1 SGDLS and CDR2 YYNGEE. V was clipped by 3 bases and J by 6 bases; unmatched bases: 3. This CDR3 has 14 residues. CDR3 region: CASSDGQGVQPQHF. In nucleotides, the CDR3 is TGTGCCAGCAGCGACGGACAGGGGGTTCAGCCCCAGCATTTT. Together with reference TRBV9 and TRBJ1-5, the CDR3 gives the full variable domain: DSGVTQTPKHLITATGQRVTLRCSPRSGDLSVYWYQQSLDQGLQFLIQYYNGEERAKGNILERFSAQQFPDLHSELNLSSLELGDSALYFCASSDGQGVQPQHFGDGTRLSIL.

The chain recombines TRBV10-3 with TRBJ1-1; TRBD1 agrees at 7 bases. The CDR3 sequence is 13 residues long. Germline CDR1 is ENHRY and CDR2 is SYGVKD. V was pared by 5 bases and J by 0 bases, with 0 bases of the junction left unmatched. CDR3 sequence (DNA): TGTGCCATCAGTACAGGGGTGAACACTGAAGCTTTCTTT. Translated, it gives CAISTGVNTEAFF.

This rearrangement joins TRBV7-2 to TRBJ2-1, with 8 positions matching TRBD1. Germline loops: CDR1 SGHTA, CDR2 FQGNSA. Trimming took 5 bases from V and 0 from J; bases not matched to a gene: 6. The CDR3 is 16 amino acids. The chain's CDR3 is CASSRGQASSYNEQFF. The CDR3 coding sequence is TGTGCCAGCAGCCGGGGACAGGCGAGCTCCTACAATGAGCAGTTCTTC.

The CDR3 loop reads CASSVGPLGQTEKLFF. The CDR3, as DNA: TGTGCCAGCAGCGTAGGGCCTCTGGGACAGACCGAAAAACTGTTTTTT. V and J are TRBV9 and TRBJ1-4; 7 bases line up with TRBD1. The germline gives CDR1 SGDLS, CDR2 YYNGEE. This CDR3 has 16 residues. V was pared by 0 bases and J by 8 bases, with 10 bases of the junction left unmatched.